This TCR beta chain was profiled in a study of blood T cell repertoires in COVID-19. Looking at the study overall: T cells, B-cell-depleted T cells, or PBMCs provided the cDNA or gDNA that served as material.

Germline V gives CDR1 SGDLS, CDR2 YYNGEE. This CDR3 contains 18 residues. V trimming: 3 bases; J trimming: 1 base; junction bases outside the gene matches: 14. TCRdb's copy holds only in-frame clones and misses some; the assay was immunoSEQ multiplex PCR. The sample includes approximately 94,000 clones, approximately 80% of them seen just once. This clone is medium-sized in the sample. The sequence was collected from a man between 65 and 79 years old with active or convalescent COVID-19. The sequenced material came from peripheral blood. This sequence joins TRBV9 and TRBJ1-1, with TRBD1 matching over 8 bases. The CDR3 bases are TGTGCCAGCAGCGCCCACCCAGGGGGCGTGGGGGCGAACACTGAAGCTTTCTTT. Translation: CASSAHPGGVGANTEAFF. Supplemented by reference TRBV9 and TRBJ1-1, the full variable domain reads DSGVTQTPKHLITATGQRVTLRCSPRSGDLSVYWYQQSLDQGLQFLIQYYNGEERAKGNILERFSAQQFPDLHSELNLSSLELGDSALYFCASSAHPGGVGANTEAFFGQGTRLTVV.